The present TCR beta chain was sequenced within a study of OX40 agonist ivuxolimab in advanced cancers. For context, the study as a whole: Ivuxolimab was a fully human IgG2 agonistic monoclonal antibody targeting the costimulatory receptor OX40 (CD134). Patients were allowed to have had prior anti-PD-1, anti-PD-L1 or anti-CTLA-4 therapy, and 30% to 40% of the dose-escalation patients had been treated with checkpoint inhibitors. Intravenous ivuxolimab was administered to patients every 2 weeks at six dose levels: 0.01, 0.1, 0.3, 1.5, 3 and 10 mg/kg. The paper covers the monotherapy dose-escalation part of the phase I ivuxolimab trial, which included N of about 56 patients. In the dose-escalation cohort, over 65% of patients were male, and the mean age was approximately 60 years, with a range of about 20 to 79. Three dose-escalation patients achieved partial responses, one with hepatocellular carcinoma and two with cutaneous melanoma. Among the roughly 52 dose-escalation patients, some 20 had hepatocellular carcinoma, approximately 15 melanoma, 9 renal cell carcinoma and 9 head and neck cancer. Peripheral TCRbeta sequencing aimed to test whether ivuxolimab altered TCR sequence diversity and caused clonal T-cell expansion.

In regard to this clone: It has no known antigen specificity. One base away there is no much larger clone; base qualities are not given.

Genomic DNA was extracted from sorted cells for sequencing of the TCRbeta CDR3 region. The immunoSEQ Assay was used to sequence the TCRbeta CDR3 regions. This is the immuneACCESS table as TCRdb keeps it, with only in-frame sequences that have V and J called. A part of the clones is gone; compared with another copy, unresolved V genes explain less than half, and the rest is unexplained. Counted in this sample were fewer than 45,000 clones; 76% of them appeared once. About 24% of the sample is held by the ten biggest clonotypes. Patients with autoimmune disease history or receiving systemic immunosuppression were excluded from the trial. Peripheral blood for TCR sequencing was collected from all dose cohorts at baseline, on cycle 4 day 1, and on cycle 7 day 1. Samples were obtained from an open-label, multicenter, first-in-human phase I dose-escalation trial of ivuxolimab. Adults with locally advanced or metastatic head and neck squamous cell, hepatocellular, melanoma or renal cell carcinoma were enrolled in the trial. Before TCR sequencing, CD4+ T cells and CD8+ T cells were sorted from peripheral blood as separate populations.

Results the study describes overall, beyond this receptor: The antigen specificity of the clonally expanded peripheral T cells was not determined. At doses of 0.1 to 3.0 mg/kg, clonal expansion of both CD4+ and CD8+ blood T cells was observed from baseline to week 6. Partial responders in the 0.1-3.0 mg/kg groups had among the lowest normalized peripheral clonal expansion, especially among CD8+ T cells. After ivuxolimab, expanded clones were on average more numerous among CD8+ T cells than among CD4+ T cells. Low levels of normalized T-cell clonal expansion were also seen in some patients who did not respond.

CDR3 length: 15 amino acids, cysteine to phenylalanine. Left in the record is the CDR3 DNA by itself, 45 bases read in frame from the first base. Sequenced here: CD4+ or CD8+ T cells sorted from blood, sampled in a trial of the OX40 agonist ivuxolimab. The rearranged chain carries TRBV21-1 and TRBJ1-1. TRBV21-1 is listed as a pseudogene. The sequence was obtained from an adult with an advanced solid tumor such as melanoma, head and neck, liver or kidney cancer. The DNA sequence is as follows: TGTGCCAGCAGTAACTCCCCCAGAGGGACCACTGAAGCTTTCTTT. This translates into CASSNSPRGTTEAFF.